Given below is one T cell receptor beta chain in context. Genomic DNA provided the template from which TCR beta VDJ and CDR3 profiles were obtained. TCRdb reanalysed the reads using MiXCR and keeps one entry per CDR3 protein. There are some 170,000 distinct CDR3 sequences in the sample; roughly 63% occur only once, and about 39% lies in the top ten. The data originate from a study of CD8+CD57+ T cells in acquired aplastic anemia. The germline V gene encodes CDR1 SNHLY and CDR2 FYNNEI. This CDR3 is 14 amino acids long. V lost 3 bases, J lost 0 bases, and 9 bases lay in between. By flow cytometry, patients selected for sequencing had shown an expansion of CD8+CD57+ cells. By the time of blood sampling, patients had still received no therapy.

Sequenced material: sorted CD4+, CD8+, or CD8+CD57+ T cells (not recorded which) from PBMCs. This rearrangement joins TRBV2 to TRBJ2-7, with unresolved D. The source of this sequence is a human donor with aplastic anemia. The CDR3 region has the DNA TGTGCCAGCAGTGACGGACGCATCTCCTACGAGCAGTACTTC. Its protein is CASSDGRISYEQYF.